The clone carrying this TCR beta chain appeared a few times. Its antigen is as yet unknown. The data were taken from a study of beta chain features in type 1 diabetes. About the research overall: Age, gender and cell yields were similar between patients and healthy donors. Study-wide points: No resolution was reached here on whether HLA type influences TCRB rearrangement. Shorter TCRB CDR3s, moderately but significantly so, marked every one of the four CD4+ subsets in Type 1 diabetes patients.

The CDR3 totals 14 residues. Trimming removed 4 bases from V and 3 bases from J; junction bases left unmatched: 7. Germline assignment: CDR1 SGHNT and CDR2 YYREEE (reference sequence). Expressed TCRB transcripts were sequenced after all isolated RNA was converted to cDNA. The repertoire was sequenced with immunoSEQ multiplex PCR; TCRdb's copy has only in-frame clones and lacks some. The sample lists a few hundred thousand clones; 8.5% to 10% were seen once. Sequenced input: central memory CD4+ T cells from blood. This clonotype was sampled from a man younger than 45 with type 1 diabetes. The chain uses TRBV5-4 and TRBJ2-7, with 7 bases that match TRBD1. DNA of the CDR3: TGTGCCAGCAGCCAAGCAGGGGGTGGCTACGAGCAGTACTTC. It yields the protein CASSQAGGGYEQYF.